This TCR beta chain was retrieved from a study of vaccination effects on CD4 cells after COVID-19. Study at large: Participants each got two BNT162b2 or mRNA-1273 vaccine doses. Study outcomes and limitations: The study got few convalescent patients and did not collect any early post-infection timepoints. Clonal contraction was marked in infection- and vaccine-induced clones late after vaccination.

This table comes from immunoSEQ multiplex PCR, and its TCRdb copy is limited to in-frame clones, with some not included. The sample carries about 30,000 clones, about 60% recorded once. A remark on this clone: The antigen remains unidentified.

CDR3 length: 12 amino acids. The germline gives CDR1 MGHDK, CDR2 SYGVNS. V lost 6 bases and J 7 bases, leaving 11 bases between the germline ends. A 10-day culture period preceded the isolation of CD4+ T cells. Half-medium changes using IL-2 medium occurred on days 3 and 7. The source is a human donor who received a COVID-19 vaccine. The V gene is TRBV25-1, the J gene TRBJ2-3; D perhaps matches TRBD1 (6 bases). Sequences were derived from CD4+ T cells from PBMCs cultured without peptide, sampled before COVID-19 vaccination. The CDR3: CASRQGANTQYF. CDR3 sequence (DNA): TGTGCCAGCAGACAGGGTGCAAATACGCAGTATTTT. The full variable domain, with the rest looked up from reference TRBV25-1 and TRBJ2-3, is EADIYQTPRYLVIGTGKKITLECSQTMGHDKMYWYQQDPGMELHLIHYSYGVNSTEKGDLSSESTVSRIRTEHFPLTLESARPSHTSQYLCASRQGANTQYFGPGTRLTVL.